This T cell receptor (beta chain) was profiled in a study of T cell responses to AZD1222 COVID-19 vaccine. Study-wide results and caveats: As reported, nearly half of all spike-specific TCRs target variant regions that are unmutated. Spike was spanned by vaccine-associated CD4 TCRs, with dominance at 160-218 and 743-854.

Sequencing used immunoSEQ multiplex PCR; TCRdb keeps in-frame clones, though not all of them. The data contain approximately 120,000 clones, more than 80% of them singletons. V gave up 8 bases and J gave up 11 bases, with 22 bases separating them. Germline V lookup: CDR1 MDHEN, CDR2 SYDVKM. This CDR3 spans 15 amino acids. As regards this clone: Its antigen is currently unknown.

This specimen consisted of peripheral blood, obtained on day 0 of AZD1222 vaccination. The chain links TRBV28 to TRBJ1-6, with D possibly matching TRBD1 (5 bases). The origin of this receptor is an adult in good health. The CDR3 is CASGDGGIHRAPLHF. In DNA, the CDR3 is TGTGCCAGCGGGGACGGCGGTATCCATAGGGCACCCCTCCACTTT.